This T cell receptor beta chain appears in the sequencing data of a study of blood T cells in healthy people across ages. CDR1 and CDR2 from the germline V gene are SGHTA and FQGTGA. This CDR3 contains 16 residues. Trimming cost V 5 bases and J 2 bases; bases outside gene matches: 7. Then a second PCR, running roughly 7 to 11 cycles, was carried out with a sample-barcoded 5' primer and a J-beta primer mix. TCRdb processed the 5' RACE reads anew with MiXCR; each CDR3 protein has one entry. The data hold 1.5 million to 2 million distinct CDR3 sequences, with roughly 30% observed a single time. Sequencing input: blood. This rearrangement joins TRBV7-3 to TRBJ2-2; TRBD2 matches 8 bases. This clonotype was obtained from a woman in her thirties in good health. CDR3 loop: CASSPFGTRNTGELFF. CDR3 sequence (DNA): TGTGCCAGCAGCCCATTCGGGACTAGAAACACCGGGGAGCTGTTTTTT.